The clone carrying this T cell receptor beta chain occurred a few times. With V trimmed by 5 bases and J by 4 bases, 4 bases remained unmatched. Germline CDR1 is MNHEY and CDR2 is SMNVEV (reference sequence). The CDR3 consists of 14 residues. The data stem from a study of T cells after yellow fever vaccination. General study points: In FACS-sorted repertoires, abundant clonotypes from the bulk population could appear as contaminants.

MiXCR, run by TCRdb on the 5' RACE reads, gives a single entry per CDR3 protein. The repertoire has 100,000 or so distinct CDR3 sequences, almost 9% of them found once; the top ten carry 15% to 20%. The source material was CD8+ T cells not binding an NS4B(214-222) dextramer, sorted from PBMCs, sampled approximately 16 days after the first yellow fever vaccination. The genes are TRBV27 and TRBJ1-2; TRBD1 aligns across 10 bases. This TCR was recovered from a man younger than 30 who received the YFV17D yellow fever vaccine. The CDR3 spells CASSLRTGGYGYTF. CDR3 sequence (DNA): TGTGCCAGCAGTCTCCGGACAGGGGGCTATGGCTACACCTTC.